A selection of T cell receptor beta chains follows, all from one sample in a study of T cell changes during pregnancy in multiple sclerosis. Assay: immunoSEQ multiplex PCR; the TCRdb copy retains only in-frame clones and omits some. The sample carries around 20,000 clones, over 75% recorded once. Sequenced here: CD8+ T cells from peripheral blood mononuclear cells, sampled after pregnancy. The origin of the receptors is a female donor with multiple sclerosis, enrolled in a pregnancy study. Both conserved end residues are part of each CDR3. D genes are given only for firm matches. Not every row has a clone size; where given, it reads once, few, many or a size class.

>TRBV4-2|NA|TRBJ1-2|once
TGTGCCAGCAGCCAGGTTGGAGAAGTCACCGTATTTAACTATGGCTACACCTTC
CASSQVGEVTVFNYGYTF
>TRBV15|NA|TRBJ1-1|NA
TGTGCCACCAGCCTAGCGGGACAATTTTTTACTGAAGCTTTCTTT
CATSLAGQFFTEAFF
>TRBV7-9|NA|TRBJ1-1|NA
TGTGCCAGCAGCTTAGGGCGCGGTCAGAACACTGAAGCTTTCTTT
CASSLGRGQNTEAFF
>TRBV11-1|NA|TRBJ2-7|NA
TGTGCCAGCAGCTCAGGATACTACGAGCAGTACTTC
CASSSGYYEQYF
>TRBV27|TRBD1|TRBJ1-1|NA
TGTGCCAGCAGTTCGACAGGGGGCGTCACTGAAGCTTTCTTT
CASSSTGGVTEAFF
>TRBV27|NA|TRBJ2-5|NA
TGTGCCAGCGGCACAGGGCTGATCCAAGAGACCCAGTACTTC
CASGTGLIQETQYF
>TRBV7-2|NA|TRBJ2-7|NA
TGTGCCAGCAGCTTAGACTCTAGCGATTATTACGAGCAGTACTTC
CASSLDSSDYYEQYF
>TRBV12-5|TRBD1|TRBJ1-2|NA
TGTGCTAGTGGGGGGGGACAGTCCTATGGCTACACCTTC
CASGGGQSYGYTF
>TRBV6-4|TRBD1|TRBJ2-2|NA
TGTGCCAGCGGCCCCGGACAGGACAACACCGGGGAGCTGTTTTTT
CASGPGQDNTGELFF
>TRBV7-9|TRBD2|TRBJ2-7|NA
TGTGCCAGCAGCTTAGCGAGCGGGGGGCCCTCCTACGAGCAGTACTTC
CASSLASGGPSYEQYF
>TRBV27|NA|TRBJ1-3|NA
TGTGCCAGCAGTTTATCTACAAACTCTGGAAACACCATATATTTT
CASSLSTNSGNTIYF
>TRBV10-3|TRBD1|TRBJ1-2|NA
TGTGCCATTACCGGGACAGGGGTTGGCTACACCTTC
CAITGTGVGYTF
>TRBV2|NA|TRBJ1-1|NA
TGTGCCAGCAGTGTTGGACAGATTAACACTGAAGCTTTCTTT
CASSVGQINTEAFF
>TRBV9|NA|TRBJ1-1|once
TGTGCCAGCAGCGTAGGTGGCGGGGGAATGAACACTGAAGCTTTCTTT
CASSVGGGGMNTEAFF
>TRBV4-3|TRBD2|TRBJ2-2|NA
TGCGCCAGCAGCCAAGACATACTAGCGGGGGGAAGTCCCGGGGAGCTGTTTTTT
CASSQDILAGGSPGELFF
>TRBV5-4|NA|TRBJ2-1|NA
TGTGCCAGCAGCGGGAGTTCCAGTGAGCAGTTCTTC
CASSGSSSEQFF